This T cell receptor (beta chain) was identified in a study of CD8 T cells in Susac syndrome. The CDR3 is 12 residues long. V was cut by 8 bases and J by 8 bases, with 15 bases left in between. RNA, at 0.5 to 1 ug, was reverse transcribed with random hexamers. TCRdb ran MiXCR on the immunoSEQ multiplex PCR reads and lists one entry per CDR3 protein. The sample holds 150,000 or so distinct CDR3 sequences; approximately 95% are singletons and the top ten take 0.16%. Sequencing used CD4+ T cells from PBMCs. The TCR sequence derives from a human donor with Susac syndrome. The gene calls are TRBV12-3 or TRBV12-4 and TRBJ1-2, with D possibly TRBD1 on 6 matching bases. The CDR3 region has the DNA TGTGCCAGCGCAACGGGCGGGGGCGGCTACACCTTC. Its translation: CASATGGGGYTF.